Detailed here is one T cell receptor (beta chain). The antigen is not known. V lost 1 base and J 3 bases, leaving 7 bases between the germline ends. Per the germline V gene, CDR1 is SGHNT and CDR2 is YYREEE (reference sequence). This CDR3 has 13 residues. One entry per CDR3 protein results from TCRdb running MiXCR on the 5' RACE reads. The repertoire has roughly 310,000 distinct CDR3 sequences, about 3.5% of them found once; the top ten carry 23%. The entry originates in a study of T cells after yellow fever vaccination. Findings and limits, study-wide: The appearance of a small share of clonotypes in both CD4 and CD8 compartments was observed.

The material was PBMCs, obtained on the day of the yellow fever booster vaccination. The TCR originated in a man aged 18 to 30 who received the YFV17D yellow fever vaccine. The chain recombines TRBV5-4 with TRBJ2-5; no reliable D call. This chain's CDR3 is CASSLWQEETQYF. CDR3 nucleotide sequence: TGTGCCAGCAGCTTGTGGCAGGAAGAGACCCAGTACTTC.